This TCR beta chain is from a study of blood T cell repertoires in COVID-19 (dated by TCRdb to 2018 to 2020). The study in broad terms: Collaborator samples came from the United States, Italy and Spain and covered acute and convalescent phases of COVID-19. The material from the prospective study consisted of cDNA or gDNA derived from T cells, B-cell-depleted T cells, or PBMCs. Deeply sampled blood TCRbeta repertoires from subjects exposed to, actively infected with, or recovered from COVID-19 were included in the dataset. The repertoires were made available in a free public database intended to serve as a resource for research on the immune response to SARS-CoV-2. The samples were drawn from the first 160 participants of the ongoing ImmuneRACE study and from about 1,200 subjects provided by 6 global collaborators. A de-identified subject ID, COVID-19 status, age in years and sex were almost always included in the sample metadata. Where HLA class I and class II types were available, the types were taken from metadata supplied by the sample provider, not from assay-based typing. Paper-wide results and their limitations: How much clinical and demographic metadata was included differed by source and by participant, and the metadata was provided uncurated.

In Seattle, one collaborating source enrolled patients while the infection was active and tracked those patients longitudinally over the course of disease. The collaborating institutions used their own protocols to collect whole blood in K2EDTA tubes. For TCRbeta analysis, collaborator samples were shipped as frozen whole blood, as isolated PBMCs, or as DNA extracted from either sample type. On this clone itself: This clone's antigen is unknown. No base-level quality is on record; no much larger clone is a single base apart.

The CDR3, from cysteine to phenylalanine, totals 15 residues. Only the CDR3 portion is preserved as DNA: 45 bases, with reading frame beginning at the first base. The germline V gene specifies SGHVS as CDR1 and FNYEAQ as CDR2. The V and J ends are trimmed by 1 base and 6 bases, leaving 15 bases between them. TCRbeta CDR3 regions were amplified from genomic DNA using the immunoSEQ Assay, a bias-controlled multiplex PCR. Turning to the authors' computational methods: Nucleated cell counts per sample were estimated from amplification of reference gene primers within the assay. To quantify the absolute abundance of each unique TCRbeta CDR3 rearrangement, sequence reads were collapsed and filtered. For each sample, productive Simpson clonality was calculated as the square root of Simpson's diversity index across productive rearrangements. In TCRdb, the immuneACCESS table is reduced to in-frame sequences with V and J assigned. These tables do not hold every clone; where another copy was compared, an unresolved V gene accounts for under half, and the others remain unexplained. For V, J and clone size, that table is used; D and trimming come from the DNA. The sample records fewer than 400,000 clones, roughly 90% of which are singletons. The ten top clones hold over 1.5% of the sample.

Material: peripheral blood. In this chain, TRBV7-6 is recombined with TRBJ1-1; TRBD1 is a possible D gene, resting on 6 matching bases. This sequence originates from a woman in her 30s with COVID-19, enrolled during active disease. The DNA sequence is given as TGTGCCAGCAGCTTAGAGGGCGGGGGCAACCCTGAAGCTTTCTTT. It translates as CASSLEGGGNPEAFF.